A single T cell receptor beta chain is shown here with its context. What it recognizes is unknown. This specimen comes from a study of cytomegalovirus exposure and HLA in healthy donors. This CDR3 has 14 residues. V dropped 5 bases and J dropped 7; count of bases not matched to a gene: 5. The germline CDR1 and CDR2 sequences are LNHDA and SQIVND (reference sequence). The study ran its PCR with 60 Vbeta and 13 Jbeta primers. TCRdb keeps only in-frame clones here, not all; method: immunoSEQ multiplex PCR. The table shows 150,000 to 200,000 clones, with almost 80% occurring only once. Study-level findings and limits: Indistinguishable V segments such as TRBV6-2 and TRBV6-3 were excluded. A later analysis reportedly identified an Asian-associated ancestry cluster as carrying fewer N-insertions than the roughly 720-donor mean. Other equally common chains were less clonally expanded than HLA-associated TCR beta chains, a later analysis showed. Reportedly, diagnosis of cytomegalovirus status by the classifier showed high specificity and sensitivity.

The V gene is TRBV19, the J gene TRBJ2-1; TRBD2 aligns across 10 bases. Sequenced: PBMCs. This sequence originates from a man aged 18 to 35 in good health and CMV-seropositive. The CDR3 DNA follows: TGTGCCAGTAGTCGGTTAGCGGGAGGAAATGAGCAGTTCTTC. Translated: CASSRLAGGNEQFF. Full variable domain (rest looked up from reference TRBV19 and TRBJ2-1): DGGITQSPKYLFRKEGQNVTLSCEQNLNHDAMYWYRQDPGQGLRLIYYSQIVNDFQKGDIAEGYSVSREKKESFPLTVTSAQKNPTAFYLCASSRLAGGNEQFFGPGTRLTVL.